This TCR beta chain originates from a study of CD8 T cells in Susac syndrome (dated by TCRdb to between 2018 and 2021). Some background on the complete study: Repertoire sequencing was used to test whether CD8+ T cell activation and differentiation in Susac syndrome was antigen driven. Study-level results and caveats: The study acknowledged that relatively few individuals were included in the TCR sequencing and HLA analysis.

Concerning this clonotype: Its cognate antigen has yet to be identified. Per-base quality was not reported, and no clone a single base away is much larger than it.

Peripheral blood CD8+ and CD4+ T cells from healthy donors, Susac syndrome patients and multiple sclerosis patients were profiled using high-throughput TCR beta sequencing. Treatment-naive patients with stable or active relapsing-remitting disease fulfilling revised McDonald criteria were used as multiple sclerosis controls. Bulk CD8+ and CD4+ T cells were purified by magnetic negative isolation, while CD8+ TEMRA cells were enriched using FACS. Blood was drawn into EDTA tubes, processed within 24 hours, and PBMCs were isolated by density gradient centrifugation. PBMCs intended for TCR sequencing were frozen in liquid nitrogen and were later thawed in a 37 degrees C water bath. Purity of sorted or isolated CD4+, CD8+ and CD8+ TEMRA cells was at least 90%. RNA was extracted using the RNeasy kit, and roughly 0.45 to 1 microgram was reverse transcribed with random hexamers. The immunoSEQ multiplex PCR assay, which covers 54 Vbeta and 13 Jbeta segments, was used to amplify TCR beta CDR3 regions. To correct PCR amplification bias, a synthetic template baseline was used for both primer optimization and computational correction. In the source study's methods: Reads were annotated to V, D and J genes per IMGT and analyzed with immunoSEQ Analyzer, keeping only productive sequences. Clonality was computed as one minus Shannon entropy normalized by log2 of the number of productive unique sequences. For each patient and control, public and private clones were evaluated within the 100 most prevalent clones. A clone was defined as Susac-specific if it was absent from the healthy and MS cohorts, from some 980 published viral clones and from other ImmuneACCESS disease sequences. The raw public reads went through TCRdb reprocessing: fastp at Q25, MiXCR clone calling, in-frame beta chains kept. CDR3 protein duplicates are merged, each entry listing the most common genes and DNA. The V and J calls were determined by TCRdb, not by the authors. The sample yields 110,000 or so distinct CDR3 sequences; 85% to 95% were counted once. The top ten constitute 0.085% to 0.095% of the sample.

Reading the germline V gene gives CDR1 SQVTM and CDR2 ANQGSEA. V is reduced by 4 bases and J by 0 bases, leaving a spacing of 15 bases between them. The CDR3 has 15 amino acids, counting the end cysteine and phenylalanine. Only the CDR3 part of the read is kept: 45 bases, read in frame from the first base. Rearrangement joined TRBV29-1 to TRBJ1-1; perhaps TRBD1 is the D gene, with 6 bases matching. The material sequenced was CD4+ T cells from PBMCs. The TCR was taken from a human donor with multiple sclerosis. The nucleotide sequence is given as TGCAGCGTTGCGGTGACAGGTCCCATGAACACTGAAGCTTTCTTT. Its protein is CSVAVTGPMNTEAFF.